Shown below are 10 T cell receptor beta chains from a single sample sequenced in a study of T cell responses to AZD1222 COVID-19 vaccine. Here immunoSEQ multiplex PCR was the method, and the copy in TCRdb shows in-frame clones only, minus some. The profile shows 200,000 or so clones, around 87% of them singletons. The source material was peripheral blood, sampled on day 0 of MenACWY control vaccination. Receptors were obtained from an adult in good health.

The CDR3 DNA follows: TGTGCCAGCAGCCAACTTCAGGGGGGGGCCGGGGAGCTGTTTTTT. Encoded protein: CASSQLQGGAGELFF. The rearrangement links TRBV3-1 (or the pseudogene TRBV3-2) to TRBJ2-2; D assignment may be TRBD1 or TRBD2 (7 bases each). The CDR3 contains 15 residues. Trimming pared 2 bases from V and 6 bases from J, leaving 13 bases between. Germline V lookup: CDR1 LGHDT, CDR2 YNNKEL (reference sequence).

The chain joins TRBV7-9 to TRBJ2-2; 11 nucleotides match TRBD2. Germline V lookup: CDR1 SEHNR, CDR2 FQNEAQ (reference sequence). V was pared by 4 bases and J by 2 bases, with 12 bases of the junction left unmatched. The CDR3 has 19 amino acids. The CDR3 spells CASSSGRWGTSGNTGELFF. For the CDR3, the DNA is TGTGCCAGCAGCTCAGGGAGGTGGGGGACTAGCGGTAACACCGGGGAGCTGTTTTTT.

The chain couples TRBV2 to TRBJ1-1, with D possibly being TRBD1 (5 bases). The V and J ends lost 5 bases and 3 bases respectively, with 16 bases between them. CDR1 is SNHLY, CDR2 FYNNEI, per germline. The CDR3 sequence is 15 residues long. CDR3 protein: CASSSQGTLDTEAFF. CDR3 bases: TGTGCCAGCAGTTCTCAGGGCACCCTGGACACTGAAGCTTTCTTT.

The rearrangement uses TRBV28 and TRBJ1-5, with D possibly matching TRBD1 (6 bases). Trimming removed 8 bases at V and 4 bases at J, with 12 bases between. CDR1 is MDHEN and CDR2 is SYDVKM in the germline V gene. The CDR3 is 13 residues long. Here the CDR3 reads CASYTGPNQPQHF. The CDR3 DNA sequence: TGTGCCAGCTATACAGGGCCAAATCAGCCCCAGCATTTT.

This rearrangement joins TRBV28 to TRBJ2-1; TRBD2 is a possible D gene (5 bases). This CDR3 has 11 residues. The germline V and J ends were trimmed by 6 bases and 14 bases, with 14 bases remaining between them. CDR1 is MDHEN, CDR2 SYDVKM, per germline. CDR3 in DNA: TGTGCCAGCAGATCCGGGGTAGTTGAGTTCTTC. It translates to CASRSGVVEFF.

V usage is TRBV4-3 and J usage is TRBJ2-1; 10 bases map to TRBD1. V lost 1 base to trimming and J lost 9 bases; unmatched junction nucleotides: 6. The CDR3 contains 15 residues. Germline values: CDR1 LGHNA, CDR2 YSLEER. The CDR3 nucleotides read TGCGCCAGCAGCCAAGTGGGGACAGGGGCCGGTGAGCAGTTCTTC. Residues: CASSQVGTGAGEQFF.

The chain combines TRBV4-1 with TRBJ2-2; D perhaps matches TRBD1 (5 bases). V dropped 1 base and J dropped 5 bases, with 8 bases sitting between them. The CDR3 has 14 amino acids. The germline V gene has CDR1 MGHRA and CDR2 YSYEKL. CDR3 sequence reads: CASSQGGWTGELFF. In DNA form, the CDR3 reads TGCGCCAGCAGCCAAGGGGGCTGGACCGGGGAGCTGTTTTTT.

V is TRBV28 and J is TRBJ1-5, with TRBD1 as a possible D gene (6 bases). The V and J ends lost 6 bases and 7 bases respectively, with 16 bases between them. CDR1 and CDR2 (germline): MDHEN, SYDVKM. The length of the CDR3 is 14 residues. The CDR3 DNA is TGTGCCAGCAGGAAGACAGGTCTTGGGCAGCCCCAGCATTTT. Its protein is CASRKTGLGQPQHF.

This clone has a handful of counts. The CDR3 DNA follows: TGTGCCAGTAGTAGCCCGACTAGCGGGACCCACGAGCAGTACTTC. This translates into CASSSPTSGTHEQYF. The chain combines TRBV19 with TRBJ2-7; TRBD2 matches at 11 bases. CDR1 and CDR2 (germline): LNHDA, SQIVND (reference sequence). This CDR3 contains 15 residues. Trimming took 4 bases from V and 5 from J; bases not matched to a gene: 7.

This chain joins TRBV21-1 and TRBJ1-1. TRBV21-1 is recorded as a pseudogene. The CDR3 totals 14 residues. In DNA, the CDR3 is TGTGCCAGCAGCAAAGACGGCAGGAACACTGAAGCTTTCTTT. It is translated as CASSKDGRNTEAFF.